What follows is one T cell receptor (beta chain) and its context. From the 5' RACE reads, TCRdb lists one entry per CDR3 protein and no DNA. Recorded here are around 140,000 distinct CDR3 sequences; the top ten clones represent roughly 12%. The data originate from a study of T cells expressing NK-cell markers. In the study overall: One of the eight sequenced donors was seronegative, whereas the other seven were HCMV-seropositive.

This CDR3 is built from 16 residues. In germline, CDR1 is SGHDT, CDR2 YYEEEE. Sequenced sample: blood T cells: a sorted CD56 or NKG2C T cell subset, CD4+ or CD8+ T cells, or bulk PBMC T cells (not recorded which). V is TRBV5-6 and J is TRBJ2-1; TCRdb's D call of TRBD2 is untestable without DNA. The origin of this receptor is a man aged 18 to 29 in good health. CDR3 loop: CASSHTEAGVTGEQFF.